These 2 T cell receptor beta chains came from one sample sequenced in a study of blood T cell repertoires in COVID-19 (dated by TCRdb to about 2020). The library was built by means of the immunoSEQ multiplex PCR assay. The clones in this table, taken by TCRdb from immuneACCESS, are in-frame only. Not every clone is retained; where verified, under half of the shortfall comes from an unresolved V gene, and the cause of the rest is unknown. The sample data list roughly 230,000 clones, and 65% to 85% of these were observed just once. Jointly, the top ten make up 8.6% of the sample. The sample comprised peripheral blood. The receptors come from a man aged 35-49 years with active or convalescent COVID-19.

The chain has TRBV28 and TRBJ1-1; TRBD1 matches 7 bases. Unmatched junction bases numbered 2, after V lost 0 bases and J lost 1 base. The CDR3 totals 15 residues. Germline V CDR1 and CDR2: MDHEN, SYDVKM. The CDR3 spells CASSLWSGGNTEAFF. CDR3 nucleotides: TGTGCCAGCAGTTTATGGTCAGGGGGGAACACTGAAGCTTTCTTT.

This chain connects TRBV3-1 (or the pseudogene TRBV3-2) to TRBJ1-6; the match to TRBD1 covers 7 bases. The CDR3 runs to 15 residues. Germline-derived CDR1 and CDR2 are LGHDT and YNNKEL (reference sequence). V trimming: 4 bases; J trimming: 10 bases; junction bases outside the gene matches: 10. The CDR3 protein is CASSLYHTGDSPLHF. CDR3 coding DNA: TGTGCCAGCAGCCTCTATCACACAGGGGACTCACCCCTCCACTTT.